Detailed here is one T cell receptor beta chain. Its antigen is unknown. Trimming removed 6 bases from V and 0 bases from J, with 8 bases in between. This CDR3 spans 14 amino acids. Looked up from germline, CDR1 is LNHDA and CDR2 is SQIVND (reference sequence). This sample is part of a study of early T cells in non-severe SARS-CoV-2 infection. Study results and caveats: Clonotype matching in VDJdb favored anti-spike CD8 responses and did not capture private and CD4 specificities.

TCRdb passed the 5' RACE reads through MiXCR, listing each CDR3 protein once. The repertoire has about 59,000 distinct CDR3 sequences, roughly an eighth of them found once; the top ten carry almost 9.5%. The source of this sequence is an adult who was a healthcare worker with PCR-confirmed SARS-CoV-2 infection or an uninfected control (not recorded which). The chain links TRBV19 to TRBJ1-4; D unresolved. The sample in question was whole blood, obtained at baseline. CDR3 DNA sequence: TGTGCCAGTAGCGAGACCGCAACTAATGAAAAACTGTTTTTT. Its translation is CASSETATNEKLFF.